This is a list of T cell receptor beta chains from one sample in a study of blood T cell repertoires in COVID-19. The protocol was immunoSEQ multiplex PCR, while the TCRdb copy is restricted to in-frame clones and leaves out a portion. Seen here are about 220,000 clones, more than 65% observed once, and the top ten hold 9.7%. The sample taken for sequencing was peripheral blood. The receptors derive from a middle-aged man with active or convalescent COVID-19. The CDR3 runs from the conserved cysteine through the conserved F or W. D genes are given only for firm matches.

d_call cdr3_length v_call cdr3_aa
- 12 TRBV30 CASLGVNYGYTF
TRBD1 16 TRBV4-1 CASSRGTGGSNQPQHF
TRBD2 16 TRBV4-3 CASSLWRERSSYEQYF
- 18 TRBV18 CASSPTTLLGEGNYGYTF
TRBD1 17 TRBV18 CASSAFRDREGQETQYF
- 15 TRBV7-8 CASSLRRKGNTEAFF
- 15 TRBV4-1 CASSQLQGSNTEAFF
- 16 TRBV2 CASSELGGVSGNTIYF
TRBD2 17 TRBV7-2 CASSRGPSGGGDHTQYF
- 17 TRBV6-2/TRBV6-3 CASSYRSGEGFTDTQYF
TRBD1 13 TRBV27 CASMDREGYEQYF
- 13 TRBV2 CASNPQGSEKLFF
- 13 TRBV7-3 CASSFTPGNEQFF
- 13 TRBV7-2 CASSYLAGSEQFF
- 10 TRBV27 CASSGFEQFF
TRBD1 16 TRBV10-1 CASSESITGEGDEQFF
TRBD1 16 TRBV18 CASSPRTGDTTGELFF
TRBD2 14 TRBV2 CASSDRTSGQEQFF
TRBD1 17 TRBV18 CASSQGTGRSGANVLTF
- 13 TRBV5-4 CASSTESNQPQHF
- 13 TRBV15 CATSRDAVEKLFF
- 16 TRBV18 CASSTRQRYFTDTQYF
- 18 TRBV24-1 CATSESAPGLHNTGELFF
TRBD1 15 TRBV6-1 CASSERAGGGNTIYF
- 13 TRBV28 CASSLSRDYGYTF
- 14 TRBV28 CASSSVRSGYGYTF
TRBD1 13 TRBV7-3 CASSFGQGTEAFF
TRBD2 18 TRBV7-9 CASSLAQIGRTIGNEQFF
- 15 TRBV5-8 CASSLAWRAQETQYF
TRBD2 15 TRBV5-1 CASSLVAGEGYEQYF
TRBD2 14 TRBV6-1 CASSDREGTGELFF
- 11 TRBV2 CASYYGETQYF
TRBD1 16 TRBV2 CASSPVTGFFGNTIYF
TRBD1 16 TRBV19 CASSPTGGLLAGELFF
- 14 TRBV7-2 CASSFGAVQETQYF
- 14 TRBV3-1/TRBV3-2 CASSQVESQETQYF
TRBD1 16 TRBV7-3 CASSLSGTGTGSPLHF
- 13 TRBV5-6 CASSQDRNYEQYF
- 13 TRBV7-2 CASSFSSNSPLHF
- 13 TRBV5-4 CASLAPGYNEQFF
TRBD1 15 TRBV5-1 CASSAQTGARNEQFF